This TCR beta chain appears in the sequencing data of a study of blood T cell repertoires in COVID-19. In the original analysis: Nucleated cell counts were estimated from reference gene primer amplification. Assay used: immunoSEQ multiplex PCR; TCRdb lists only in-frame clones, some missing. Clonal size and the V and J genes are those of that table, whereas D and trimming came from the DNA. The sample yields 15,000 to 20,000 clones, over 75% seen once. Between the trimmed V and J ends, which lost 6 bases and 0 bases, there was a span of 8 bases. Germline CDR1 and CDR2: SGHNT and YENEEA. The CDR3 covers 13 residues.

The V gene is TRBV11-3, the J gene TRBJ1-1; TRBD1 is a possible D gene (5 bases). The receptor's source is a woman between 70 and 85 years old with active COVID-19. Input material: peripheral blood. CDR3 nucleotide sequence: TGTGCCAGCAGTCGGGGGGTGAACACTGAAGCTTTCTTT. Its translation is CASSRGVNTEAFF.